Shown below are 18 T cell receptor beta chains from a single sample sequenced in a study of spatial heterogeneity in lung cancer. One entry per CDR3 protein results from TCRdb running MiXCR on the 5' RACE reads. There are fewer than 65,000 distinct CDR3 sequences in the sample; roughly 5.9% occur only once, and roughly 14% lies in the top ten. Time point here: sample taken at primary tumor resection. The source was PBMCs, collected at surgery. These receptors all come from a female donor with early-stage non-small cell lung cancer.

This clonotype has at least ten counts. The genes are TRBV20-1 and TRBJ2-2, with 9 bases matching TRBD1. This CDR3 spans 14 amino acids. V lost 6 bases to trimming and J lost 3 bases; unmatched junction nucleotides: 5. The germline gives CDR1 DFQATT, CDR2 SNEGSKA (reference sequence). CDR3 sequence reads: CSAGRTGDTGELFF. Here the CDR3 DNA reads TGCAGTGCCGGGAGGACAGGGGACACCGGGGAGCTGTTTTTT.

The chain employs TRBV5-1 and TRBJ2-3; unclear D gene. The length of the CDR3 is 15 residues. V was clipped by 0 bases and J by 0 bases, with 8 bases between them. Germline CDR1 reads SGHRS; CDR2 reads YFSETQ. The CDR3 is CASSLGALSTDTQYF. The CDR3 region has the DNA TGCGCCAGCAGCTTGGGGGCGCTAAGCACAGATACGCAGTATTTT.

J is TRBJ1-6 and V is TRBV5-4, with D uncertain. The V and J ends lost 3 bases and 7 bases respectively, with 8 bases between them. There are 13 residues in the CDR3. Germline-derived CDR1 and CDR2 are SGHNT and YYREEE (reference sequence). CDR3 protein: CASSYDLNSPLHF. The CDR3 DNA is TGTGCCAGCAGCTACGATTTGAATTCACCCCTCCACTTT. The complete variable domain, with remaining parts taken from reference TRBV5-4 and TRBJ1-6, reads ETGVTQSPTHLIKTRGQQVTLRCSSQSGHNTVSWYQQALGQGPQFIFQYYREEENGRGNFPPRFSGLQFPNYSSELNVNALELDDSALYLCASSYDLNSPLHFGNGTRLTVT.

This clonotype occurred many times. The chain links TRBV29-1 to TRBJ2-5; no reliable D call. Trimming removed 7 bases at V and 5 bases at J, with 8 bases between. Germline V gives CDR1 SQVTM, CDR2 ANQGSEA. The CDR3 length is 10 residues. CDR3 sequence (DNA): TGCAGCGAGTCCACGGAGACCCAGTACTTC. Translation: CSESTETQYF.

As to this clonotype: Because it lacks the conserved phenylalanine or tryptophan at the end, this CDR3 is likely a read error. The CDR3 DNA follows: TGTGCCAGCAGCCGGGATTCCGGGGTGACGAATTCACCCCTCCACCTT. Translated: CASSRDSGVTNSPLHL. V usage is TRBV5-8 and J usage is TRBJ1-6; D not certain. CDR3 length equals 16 residues. Germline CDR1 reads SGHTS; CDR2 reads YDEGEE. V gave up 4 bases and J gave up 7 bases, with 18 bases separating them.

There are a few counts of this clonotype. This sequence joins TRBV19 and TRBJ1-2, with 8 bases lining up with TRBD1. The germline CDR1 and CDR2 sequences are LNHDA and SQIVND (reference sequence). The CDR3 has 14 residues. Trimming removed 4 bases from V and 7 bases from J; junction bases left unmatched: 8. Here the CDR3 reads CASSSLTGGLGYTF. Here the CDR3 DNA reads TGTGCCAGTAGTAGCCTTACAGGGGGTCTTGGCTACACCTTC.

This clonotype has ten or more counts. The rearrangement uses TRBV2 and TRBJ2-3, with D perhaps assigned TRBD1 or TRBD2 (6 bases each). Germline assignment: CDR1 SNHLY and CDR2 FYNNEI. V shed 3 bases and J shed 1 base, with 11 bases lying between them. The CDR3 length is 15 residues. This CDR3 is CASSEGGRGTDTQYF. CDR3 DNA: TGTGCCAGCAGTGAGGGGGGCAGGGGCACAGATACGCAGTATTTT. Filled out from reference TRBV2 and TRBJ2-3, the complete variable domain reads EPEVTQTPSHQVTQMGQEVILRCVPISNHLYFYWYRQILGQKVEFLVSFYNNEISEKSEIFDDQFSVERPDGSNFTLKIRSTKLEDSAMYFCASSEGGRGTDTQYFGPGTRLTVL.

The genes are TRBV5-1 and TRBJ2-5; D is ambiguous. There are 13 residues in the CDR3. Germline CDR1 SGHRS, CDR2 YFSETQ. With 0 bases removed from V and 4 bases from J, the gap between germline ends came to 7 bases. For the CDR3, the DNA is TGCGCCAGCAGCTTGGAAATTACAGAGACCCAGTACTTC. This codes for CASSLEITETQYF. Filled out from reference TRBV5-1 and TRBJ2-5, the complete variable domain reads KAGVTQTPRYLIKTRGQQVTLSCSPISGHRSVSWYQQTPGQGLQFLFEYFSETQRNKGNFPGRFSGRQFSNSRSEMNVSTLELGDSALYLCASSLEITETQYFGPGTRLLVL.

Here the CDR3 DNA reads TGTGCAAGTCGCTTAGGAACTGAGCAGTACGTC. It translates to CASRLGTEQYV. The gene calls are TRBV12-2 and TRBJ2-7. TRBV12-2 is reported as a pseudogene. The CDR3 has 11 residues.

The rearrangement links TRBV7-9 to TRBJ2-5, with 7 bases lining up with TRBD1. Per the germline V gene, CDR1 is SEHNR and CDR2 is FQNEAQ (reference sequence). The CDR3 runs 14 residues. With V trimmed by 2 bases and J by 2 bases, 2 bases remained unmatched. The CDR3 sequence is CASSLQGEQETQYF. The CDR3 nucleotides read TGTGCCAGCAGCTTACAGGGGGAACAAGAGACCCAGTACTTC.

Many counts were recorded for this clonotype. This rearrangement joins TRBV6-6 to TRBJ2-7, with D unclear. The germline gives CDR1 MNHNY, CDR2 SVGAGI (reference sequence). Trimming left V 5 bases short and J 4 bases short, with 9 bases between. This CDR3 region has 12 residues. This chain's CDR3 is CASSTDEYEQYV. The CDR3 DNA is TGTGCCAGCAGTACCGACGAATACGAGCAGTACGTC.

This clonotype occurred many times. The V call is TRBV7-9, the J call TRBJ2-7; 7 bases are a match to TRBD2. V lost 5 bases to trimming and J lost 3 bases; unmatched junction nucleotides: 13. The CDR3 loop spans 16 amino acids. Germline V gives CDR1 SEHNR, CDR2 FQNEAQ (reference sequence). The CDR3 coding sequence is TGTGCCAGCAGCAACGGGTGGGGGACTATGGACTACGAGCAGTACGTC. It codes for CASSNGWGTMDYEQYV.

In its sample, this clonotype was seen many times. This chain links TRBV11-2 with TRBJ2-7; 10 bases are shared with TRBD1. The J segment lost 5 bases and the V segment lost 5 bases, leaving 6 bases of the junction unmatched. Germline assignment: CDR1 SGHAT and CDR2 FQNNGV. CDR3 length equals 14 residues. CDR3 coding DNA: TGTGCCAGCAGCCCGGGGACAGGGGATCACGAGCAGTACGTC. Residues: CASSPGTGDHEQYV.

The J gene is TRBJ2-5, the V gene TRBV28; 7 nucleotides line up with TRBD1. From germline, CDR1 is MDHEN and CDR2 SYDVKM. This CDR3 has 13 residues. With 6 bases clipped from V and 2 bases from J, the junction kept 3 bases outside the gene matches. The CDR3, as DNA: TGTGCCAGCAGAGACAGGGTTCAAGAGACCCAGTACTTC. Protein sequence: CASRDRVQETQYF.

This clonotype was recorded at least ten times. The chain employs TRBV20-1 and TRBJ1-2; 8 bases agree with TRBD1. The CDR3 totals 14 residues. Germline V gene data show CDR1 as DFQATT and CDR2 as SNEGSKA (reference sequence). V lost 3 bases to trimming and J lost 4 bases; unmatched junction nucleotides: 7. CDR3 coding DNA: TGCAGTGCTAGGGACCCGGACAGGGTCTATGGCTACACCTTC. Residues: CSARDPDRVYGYTF.

This clonotype was detected ten times or more. In nucleotides, the CDR3 is TGTGCCAGCAGTTGGCGTGATTCCTATGGCTACACCTTC. This gives the protein CASSWRDSYGYTF. The chain couples TRBV12-3 or TRBV12-4 to TRBJ1-2; no firm D call. CDR3 length: 13 residues. Trimming stripped 4 bases from V and 4 bases from J, with 10 bases between.

In its sample, this clonotype was seen a few times. CDR3 nucleotides: TGCGCCAGCAGCTCGACAGGGGACGATGGCTACACCTTC. Translating gives CASSSTGDDGYTF. V and J are TRBV5-1 and TRBJ1-2; 8 bases fit TRBD1. CDR1 SGHRS and CDR2 YFSETQ come from the germline V gene. The CDR3 runs 13 residues. J gave up 6 bases and V 3 bases, and 4 bases lay outside the gene matches.

This clonotype was observed a few times. The chain uses TRBV10-3 and TRBJ2-7; perhaps TRBD1 as D (5 bases). The germline V and J ends were trimmed by 6 bases and 2 bases, with 11 bases remaining between them. The CDR3 spans 13 residues. Per germline, CDR1 ENHRY and CDR2 SYGVKD. The CDR3 bases are TGTGCCATCAGCAGAGACAGCACCTACGAGCAGTACGTC. This translates into CAISRDSTYEQYV.